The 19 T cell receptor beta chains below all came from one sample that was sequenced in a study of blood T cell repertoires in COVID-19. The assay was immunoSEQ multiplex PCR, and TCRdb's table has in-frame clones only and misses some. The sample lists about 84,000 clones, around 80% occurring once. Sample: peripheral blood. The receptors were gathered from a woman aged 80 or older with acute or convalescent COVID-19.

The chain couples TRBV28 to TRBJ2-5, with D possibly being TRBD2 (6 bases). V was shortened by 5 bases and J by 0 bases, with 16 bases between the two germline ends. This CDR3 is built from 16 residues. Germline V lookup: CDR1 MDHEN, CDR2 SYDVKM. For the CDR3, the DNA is TGTGCCAGCAGTCTCCTTCAATGGGAGGACCAAGAGACCCAGTACTTC. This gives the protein CASSLLQWEDQETQYF.

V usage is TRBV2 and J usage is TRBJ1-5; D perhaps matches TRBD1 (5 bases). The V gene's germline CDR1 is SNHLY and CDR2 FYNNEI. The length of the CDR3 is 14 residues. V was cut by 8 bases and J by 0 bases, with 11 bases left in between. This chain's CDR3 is CASGGGYSNQPQHF. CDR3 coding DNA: TGTGCCAGCGGGGGAGGTTATAGCAATCAGCCCCAGCATTTT.

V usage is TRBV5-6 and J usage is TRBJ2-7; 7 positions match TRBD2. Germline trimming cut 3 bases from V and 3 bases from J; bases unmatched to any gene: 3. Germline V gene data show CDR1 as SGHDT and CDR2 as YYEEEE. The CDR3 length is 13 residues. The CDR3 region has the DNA TGTGCCAGCAGCTGGGGGGGACTCTACGAGCAGTACTTC. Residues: CASSWGGLYEQYF.

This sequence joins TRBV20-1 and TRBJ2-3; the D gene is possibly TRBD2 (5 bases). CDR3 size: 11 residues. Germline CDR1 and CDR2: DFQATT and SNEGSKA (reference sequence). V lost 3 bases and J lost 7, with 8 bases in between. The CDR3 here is CSASGINTQYF. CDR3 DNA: TGCAGTGCTAGCGGGATAAATACGCAGTATTTT.

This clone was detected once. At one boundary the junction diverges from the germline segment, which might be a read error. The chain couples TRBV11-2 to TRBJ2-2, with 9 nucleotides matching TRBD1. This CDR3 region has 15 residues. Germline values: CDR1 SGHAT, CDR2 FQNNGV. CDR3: CVSSSTGGSGGELFF. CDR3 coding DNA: TGTGTCAGCAGTTCAACAGGGGGCTCGGGCGGGGAGCTGTTTTTT. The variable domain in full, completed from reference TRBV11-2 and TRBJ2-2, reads EAGVAQSPRYKIIEKRQSVAFWCNPISGHATLYWYQQILGQGPKLLIQFQNNGVVDDSQLPKDRFSAERLKGVDSTLKIQPAKLEDSAVYLCVSSSTGGSGGELFFGEGSRLTVL.

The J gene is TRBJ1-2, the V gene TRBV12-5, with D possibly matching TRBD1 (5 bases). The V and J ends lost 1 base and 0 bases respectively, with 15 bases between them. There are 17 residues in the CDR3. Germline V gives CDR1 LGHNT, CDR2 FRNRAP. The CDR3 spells CASGLAFDSLPNYGYTF. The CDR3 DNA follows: TGTGCTAGTGGTTTGGCCTTCGACAGCCTCCCTAACTATGGCTACACCTTC.

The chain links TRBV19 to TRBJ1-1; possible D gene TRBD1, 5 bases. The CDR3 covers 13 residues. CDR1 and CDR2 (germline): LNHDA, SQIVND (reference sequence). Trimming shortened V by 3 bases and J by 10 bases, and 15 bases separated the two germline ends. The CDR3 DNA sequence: TGTGCCAGTAGTATGAGGACCCCACAGGCAGCTTTCTTT. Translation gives CASSMRTPQAAFF.

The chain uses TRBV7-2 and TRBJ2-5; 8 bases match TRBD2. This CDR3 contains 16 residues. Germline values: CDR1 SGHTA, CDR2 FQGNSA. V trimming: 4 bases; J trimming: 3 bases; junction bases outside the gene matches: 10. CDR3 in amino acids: CASSSAGGREKETQYF. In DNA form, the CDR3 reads TGTGCCAGCAGCTCGGCGGGAGGACGAGAGAAAGAGACCCAGTACTTC.

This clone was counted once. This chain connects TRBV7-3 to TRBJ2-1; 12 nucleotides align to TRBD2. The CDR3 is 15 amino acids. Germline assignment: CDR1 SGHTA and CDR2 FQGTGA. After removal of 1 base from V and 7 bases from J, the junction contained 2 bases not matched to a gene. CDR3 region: CASSLRLAGENEQFF. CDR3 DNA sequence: TGTGCCAGCAGCTTAAGACTAGCGGGAGAGAATGAGCAGTTCTTC.

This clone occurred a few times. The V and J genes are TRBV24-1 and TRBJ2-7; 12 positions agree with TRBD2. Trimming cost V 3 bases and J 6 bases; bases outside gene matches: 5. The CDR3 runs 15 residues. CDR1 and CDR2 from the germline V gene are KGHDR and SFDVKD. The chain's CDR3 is CATSDRLAGGGEQYF. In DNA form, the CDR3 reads TGTGCCACCAGTGATCGGCTAGCGGGAGGGGGCGAGCAGTACTTC.

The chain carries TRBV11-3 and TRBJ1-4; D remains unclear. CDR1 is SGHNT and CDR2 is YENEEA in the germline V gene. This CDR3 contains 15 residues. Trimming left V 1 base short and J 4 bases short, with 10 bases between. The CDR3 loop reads CASSLAHGFNEKLFF. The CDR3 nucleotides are TGTGCCAGCAGCTTAGCGCACGGTTTTAATGAAAAACTGTTTTTT.

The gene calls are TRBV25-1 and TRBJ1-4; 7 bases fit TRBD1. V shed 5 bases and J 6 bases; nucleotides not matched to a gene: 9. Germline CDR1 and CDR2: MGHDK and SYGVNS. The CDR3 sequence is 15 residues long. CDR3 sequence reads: CASSKRGQGDEKLFF. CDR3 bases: TGTGCCAGCAGTAAAAGGGGGCAGGGGGATGAAAAACTGTTTTTT.

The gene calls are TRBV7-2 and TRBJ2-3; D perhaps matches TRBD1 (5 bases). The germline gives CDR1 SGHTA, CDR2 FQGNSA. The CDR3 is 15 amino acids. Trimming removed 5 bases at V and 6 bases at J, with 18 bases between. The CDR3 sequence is CASSARGRSPDTQYF. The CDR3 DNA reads TGTGCCAGCAGCGCAAGGGGCCGGTCCCCGGATACGCAGTATTTT.

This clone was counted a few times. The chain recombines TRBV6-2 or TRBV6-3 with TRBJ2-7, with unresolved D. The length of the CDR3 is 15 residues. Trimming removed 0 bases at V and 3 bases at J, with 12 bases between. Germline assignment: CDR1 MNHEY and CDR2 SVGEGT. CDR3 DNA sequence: TGTGCCAGCAGTTACTCAGGCGCGGTGGGCTACGAGCAGTACTTC. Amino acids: CASSYSGAVGYEQYF.

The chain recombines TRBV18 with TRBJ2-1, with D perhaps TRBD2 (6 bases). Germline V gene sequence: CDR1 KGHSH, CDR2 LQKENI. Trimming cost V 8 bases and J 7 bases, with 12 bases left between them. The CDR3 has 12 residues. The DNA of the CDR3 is TGTGCCAGCGGGGGGATTTGGAATGAGCAGTTCTTC. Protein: CASGGIWNEQFF.

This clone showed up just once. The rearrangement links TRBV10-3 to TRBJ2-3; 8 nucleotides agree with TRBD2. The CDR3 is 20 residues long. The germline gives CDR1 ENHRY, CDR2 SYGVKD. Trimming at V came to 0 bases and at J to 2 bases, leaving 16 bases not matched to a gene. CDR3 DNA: TGTGCCATCAGTGAGTCGGATGGATTCGGAGCGGGAGAGGTCACAGATACGCAGTATTTT. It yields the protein CAISESDGFGAGEVTDTQYF.

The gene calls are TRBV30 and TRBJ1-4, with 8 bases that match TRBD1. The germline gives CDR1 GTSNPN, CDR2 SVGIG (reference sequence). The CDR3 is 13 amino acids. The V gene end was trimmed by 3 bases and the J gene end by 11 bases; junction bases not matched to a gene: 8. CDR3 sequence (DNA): TGTGCCTGGAGCCCCGGGACAGGTCGGAAACTGTTTTTT. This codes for CAWSPGTGRKLFF.

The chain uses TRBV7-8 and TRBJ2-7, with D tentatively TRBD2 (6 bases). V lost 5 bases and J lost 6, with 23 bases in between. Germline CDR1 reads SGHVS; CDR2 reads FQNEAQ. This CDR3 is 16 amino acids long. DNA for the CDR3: TGTGCCAGCAGCCCCCTAGGGATAGCGGATAGAGGCGAGCAGTACTTC. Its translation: CASSPLGIADRGEQYF.

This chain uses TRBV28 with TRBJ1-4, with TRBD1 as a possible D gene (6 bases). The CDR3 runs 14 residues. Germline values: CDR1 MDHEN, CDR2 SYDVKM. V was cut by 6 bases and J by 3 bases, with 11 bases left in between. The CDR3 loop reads CASSSGGPNEKLFF. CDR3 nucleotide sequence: TGTGCCAGCAGCTCGGGGGGGCCTAATGAAAAACTGTTTTTT.